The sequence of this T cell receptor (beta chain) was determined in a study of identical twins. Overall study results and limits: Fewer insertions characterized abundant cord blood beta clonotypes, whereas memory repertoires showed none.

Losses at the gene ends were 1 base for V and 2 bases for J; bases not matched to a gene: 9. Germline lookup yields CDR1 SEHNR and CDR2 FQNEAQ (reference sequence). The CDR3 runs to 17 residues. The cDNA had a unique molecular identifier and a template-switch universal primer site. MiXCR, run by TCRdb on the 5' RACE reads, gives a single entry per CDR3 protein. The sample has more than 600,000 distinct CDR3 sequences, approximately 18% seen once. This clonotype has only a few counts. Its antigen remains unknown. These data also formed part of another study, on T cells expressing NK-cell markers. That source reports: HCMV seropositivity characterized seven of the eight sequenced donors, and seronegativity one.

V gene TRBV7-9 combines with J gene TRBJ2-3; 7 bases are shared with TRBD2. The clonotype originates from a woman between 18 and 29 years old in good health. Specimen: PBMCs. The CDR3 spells CASSLDALAKNTDTQYF. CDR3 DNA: TGTGCCAGCAGCTTAGACGCACTAGCGAAGAACACAGATACGCAGTATTTT.